Listed below are T cell receptor beta chains from one sample, sequenced in a study of beta chain features in type 1 diabetes. Produced via immunoSEQ multiplex PCR; TCRdb's table is partial and in-frame only. The data contain around 650,000 clones, around 12% of them singletons. The specimen sequenced was naive CD4+ T cells from blood. Every receptor here comes from a man aged 30 to 39 with type 1 diabetes. Each CDR3 is given with its conserved first and last residue. Fields, in order: V gene, J gene, D gene, clone size, CDR3 protein, CDR3 DNA. A D gene is named only where the DNA matches it firmly. Expanded clones are given a class, and other clones once, few, many or no size at all.

v_gene: TRBV6-5; j_gene: TRBJ2-3; d_gene: .; abundance: few; CDR3aa: CASSSAEDTQYF; CDR3nt: TGTGCCAGCAGTTCGGCGGAGGATACGCAGTATTTT
v_gene: TRBV5-6; j_gene: TRBJ1-2; d_gene: TRBD1; abundance: few; CDR3aa: CASSPWTRQGAQGYTF; CDR3nt: TGTGCCAGCAGCCCTTGGACCCGTCAGGGGGCGCAAGGCTACACCTTC
v_gene: TRBV5-1; j_gene: TRBJ2-1; d_gene: .; abundance: .; CDR3aa: CASSLAGSGFNEQFF; CDR3nt: TGCGCCAGCAGCTTGGCCGGGAGCGGGTTTAATGAGCAGTTCTTC
v_gene: TRBV11-2; j_gene: TRBJ2-1; d_gene: .; abundance: .; CDR3aa: CASSSSRSYNEQFF; CDR3nt: TGTGCCAGCAGCTCCTCAAGGTCTTACAATGAGCAGTTCTTC
v_gene: TRBV29-1; j_gene: TRBJ2-5; d_gene: TRBD1; abundance: few; CDR3aa: CSVGDRSDPQTQYF; CDR3nt: TGCAGCGTTGGGGACAGAAGTGACCCCCAGACCCAGTACTTC
v_gene: TRBV29-1; j_gene: TRBJ2-7; d_gene: TRBD2; abundance: .; CDR3aa: CSVGRTSSPYEQYF; CDR3nt: TGCAGCGTTGGAAGGACTAGCAGCCCCTACGAGCAGTACTTC
v_gene: TRBV20-1; j_gene: TRBJ1-3; d_gene: .; abundance: few; CDR3aa: CSAPLGNTIYF; CDR3nt: TGCAGTGCCCCCCTCGGAAACACCATATATTTT
v_gene: TRBV4-3; j_gene: TRBJ1-4; d_gene: .; abundance: .; CDR3aa: CASSLQRPQGKEKLFF; CDR3nt: TGCGCCAGCAGCCTTCAACGGCCACAGGGAAAAGAAAAACTGTTTTTT
v_gene: TRBV7-8; j_gene: TRBJ1-3; d_gene: .; abundance: few; CDR3aa: CASSLGRSGNTIYF; CDR3nt: TGTGCCAGCAGCTTAGGTCGCTCTGGAAACACCATATATTTT
v_gene: TRBV9; j_gene: TRBJ1-6; d_gene: .; abundance: .; CDR3aa: CASSVNARSSYNSPLHF; CDR3nt: TGTGCCAGCAGCGTAAACGCCAGAAGCTCCTATAATTCACCCCTCCACTTT
v_gene: TRBV6-1; j_gene: TRBJ1-1; d_gene: .; abundance: few; CDR3aa: CASSTQQDTEAFF; CDR3nt: TGTGCCAGCAGTACCCAACAGGACACTGAAGCTTTCTTT
v_gene: TRBV5-1; j_gene: TRBJ2-3; d_gene: TRBD2; abundance: few; CDR3aa: CASSVAGTSGETSTDTQYF; CDR3nt: TGCGCCAGCAGCGTAGCCGGGACTAGCGGGGAAACTAGCACAGATACGCAGTATTTT
v_gene: TRBV5-4; j_gene: TRBJ1-1; d_gene: .; abundance: few; CDR3aa: CASSLAGYGTEAFF; CDR3nt: TGTGCCAGCAGCTTGGCTGGGTATGGCACTGAAGCTTTCTTT
v_gene: TRBV29-1; j_gene: TRBJ2-5; d_gene: .; abundance: few; CDR3aa: CSVNWADQETQYF; CDR3nt: TGCAGCGTTAACTGGGCAGACCAAGAGACCCAGTACTTC
v_gene: TRBV29-1; j_gene: TRBJ2-3; d_gene: .; abundance: .; CDR3aa: CSVKRGTDTQYF; CDR3nt: TGCAGCGTTAAGAGGGGCACAGATACGCAGTATTTT
v_gene: TRBV7-2; j_gene: TRBJ2-7; d_gene: TRBD1; abundance: few; CDR3aa: CASSLGRGPYEQYF; CDR3nt: TGTGCCAGCAGCTTGGGCAGGGGGCCCTACGAGCAGTACTTC
v_gene: TRBV20-1; j_gene: TRBJ2-5; d_gene: .; abundance: few; CDR3aa: CNTRETQYF; CDR3nt: TGCAACACCCGAGAGACCCAGTACTTC
v_gene: TRBV15; j_gene: TRBJ2-4; d_gene: TRBD1; abundance: few; CDR3aa: CATSRFPQLDRGRLAKNIQYF; CDR3nt: TGTGCCACCAGCAGATTCCCTCAGCTAGACAGGGGGCGATTGGCCAAAAACATTCAGTACTTC
v_gene: TRBV7-6; j_gene: TRBJ1-1; d_gene: .; abundance: few; CDR3aa: CASSLGPSGADTEAFF; CDR3nt: TGTGCCAGCAGCTTAGGGCCCTCGGGGGCGGACACTGAAGCTTTCTTT
v_gene: TRBV29-1; j_gene: TRBJ1-1; d_gene: TRBD1; abundance: few; CDR3aa: CSGSLQGANTEAFF; CDR3nt: TGCAGCGGCTCTCTACAGGGGGCGAACACTGAAGCTTTCTTT
v_gene: TRBV7-2; j_gene: TRBJ2-1; d_gene: .; abundance: .; CDR3aa: CASSQGLLQFF; CDR3nt: TGTGCCAGCAGCCAGGGACTCCTGCAGTTCTTC
v_gene: TRBV30; j_gene: TRBJ2-7; d_gene: TRBD1; abundance: few; CDR3aa: CAWSVPATGGNEQYF; CDR3nt: TGTGCCTGGAGTGTACCCGCGACAGGGGGCAACGAGCAGTACTTC
v_gene: TRBV11-1; j_gene: TRBJ1-1; d_gene: .; abundance: few; CDR3aa: CASSPKNTEAFF; CDR3nt: TGTGCCAGCAGCCCGAAGAACACTGAAGCTTTCTTT
v_gene: TRBV15; j_gene: TRBJ2-7; d_gene: TRBD2; abundance: few; CDR3aa: CATSRAGGSYEQYF; CDR3nt: TGTGCCACCAGCAGAGCGGGGGGCTCCTACGAGCAGTACTTC
v_gene: TRBV6-5; j_gene: TRBJ2-1; d_gene: .; abundance: .; CDR3aa: CASSYYGNEQFF; CDR3nt: TGTGCCAGCAGTTACTACGGCAATGAGCAGTTCTTC
v_gene: TRBV4-3; j_gene: TRBJ1-2; d_gene: .; abundance: few; CDR3aa: CASSQLGTPGNYGYTF; CDR3nt: TGCGCCAGCAGCCAGCTCGGGACTCCTGGGAACTATGGCTACACCTTC
v_gene: TRBV7-2; j_gene: TRBJ2-2; d_gene: .; abundance: few; CDR3aa: CASSFVTRDTGELFF; CDR3nt: TGTGCCAGCAGCTTCGTCACGAGGGACACCGGGGAGCTGTTTTTT
v_gene: TRBV6-5; j_gene: TRBJ1-2; d_gene: .; abundance: .; CDR3aa: CASSYSSGGGSGYTF; CDR3nt: TGTGCCAGCAGTTACTCGAGCGGGGGCGGCTCTGGCTACACCTTC
v_gene: TRBV28; j_gene: TRBJ2-5; d_gene: .; abundance: .; CDR3aa: CASNFGDGQETQYF; CDR3nt: TGTGCCAGCAATTTCGGGGACGGTCAAGAGACCCAGTACTTC
v_gene: TRBV7-9; j_gene: TRBJ2-2; d_gene: .; abundance: .; CDR3aa: CASSPRTNTGELFF; CDR3nt: TGTGCCAGCAGCCCCAGAACGAACACCGGGGAGCTGTTTTTT
v_gene: TRBV11-2; j_gene: TRBJ1-2; d_gene: .; abundance: few; CDR3aa: CASSLGPQGRTNYGYTF; CDR3nt: TGTGCCAGCAGCTTAGGACCTCAAGGACGGACTAACTATGGCTACACCTTC
v_gene: TRBV25-1; j_gene: TRBJ1-2; d_gene: .; abundance: few; CDR3aa: CASSASNNYGYTF; CDR3nt: TGTGCCAGCAGTGCCTCGAATAACTATGGCTACACCTTC
v_gene: TRBV6-1; j_gene: TRBJ1-1; d_gene: .; abundance: few; CDR3aa: CASSENSEIRSAFF; CDR3nt: TGTGCCAGCAGTGAAAACTCAGAGATCCGCTCAGCTTTCTTT
v_gene: TRBV30; j_gene: TRBJ2-3; d_gene: TRBD2; abundance: few; CDR3aa: CAWSDGLAGTDTQYF; CDR3nt: TGTGCCTGGAGTGATGGACTAGCGGGGACAGATACGCAGTATTTT
v_gene: TRBV9; j_gene: TRBJ1-4; d_gene: .; abundance: few; CDR3aa: CASGRGRTNEKLFF; CDR3nt: TGTGCCAGCGGGAGGGGACGGACTAATGAAAAACTGTTTTTT
v_gene: TRBV6-1; j_gene: TRBJ2-5; d_gene: .; abundance: .; CDR3aa: CATRGSQETQYF; CDR3nt: TGTGCCACCAGGGGCTCCCAAGAGACCCAGTACTTC
v_gene: TRBV30; j_gene: TRBJ1-2; d_gene: .; abundance: few; CDR3aa: CAWNLAGGEGYTF; CDR3nt: TGTGCCTGGAATCTAGCCGGGGGCGAAGGCTACACCTTC
v_gene: TRBV10-3; j_gene: TRBJ2-5; d_gene: .; abundance: .; CDR3aa: CATKGSTDQETQYF; CDR3nt: TGTGCCACCAAGGGCAGCACCGATCAAGAGACCCAGTACTTC
v_gene: TRBV4-1; j_gene: TRBJ1-1; d_gene: .; abundance: .; CDR3aa: CASSHPVTGNTEAFF; CDR3nt: TGCGCCAGCAGCCATCCGGTGACAGGGAACACTGAAGCTTTCTTT
v_gene: TRBV6-5; j_gene: TRBJ2-3; d_gene: .; abundance: few; CDR3aa: CASSYVASPSTDTQYF; CDR3nt: TGTGCCAGCAGTTACGTGGCGAGCCCTAGCACAGATACGCAGTATTTT
v_gene: TRBV30; j_gene: TRBJ1-5; d_gene: .; abundance: few; CDR3aa: CAWSEGAASNQPQHF; CDR3nt: TGTGCCTGGAGTGAAGGGGCCGCTAGCAATCAGCCCCAGCATTTT
v_gene: TRBV9; j_gene: TRBJ1-4; d_gene: .; abundance: few; CDR3aa: CASSKWTGNEKLFF; CDR3nt: TGTGCCAGCAGCAAGTGGACGGGTAATGAAAAACTGTTTTTT
v_gene: TRBV9; j_gene: TRBJ1-2; d_gene: .; abundance: few; CDR3aa: CASSVGLENYGYTF; CDR3nt: TGTGCCAGCAGCGTAGGTCTAGAGAACTATGGCTACACCTTC
v_gene: TRBV4-3; j_gene: TRBJ2-1; d_gene: .; abundance: .; CDR3aa: CASSQDYGQRKYNEQFF; CDR3nt: TGCGCCAGCAGCCAAGATTACGGGCAGCGGAAGTACAATGAGCAGTTCTTC
v_gene: TRBV2; j_gene: TRBJ1-6; d_gene: .; abundance: few; CDR3aa: CASKDSDSHF; CDR3nt: TGTGCCAGCAAAGATTCGGACAGCCACTTT
v_gene: TRBV4-3; j_gene: TRBJ1-1; d_gene: .; abundance: few; CDR3aa: CASSLDTNTEAFF; CDR3nt: TGCGCCAGCAGTTTAGACACGAACACTGAAGCTTTCTTT
v_gene: TRBV4-3; j_gene: TRBJ2-2; d_gene: .; abundance: .; CDR3aa: CASSRIFVGNTGELFF; CDR3nt: TGCGCCAGCAGCCGAATTTTCGTAGGGAACACCGGGGAGCTGTTTTTT
v_gene: TRBV19; j_gene: TRBJ2-5; d_gene: .; abundance: .; CDR3aa: CASSFRDSYQTQYF; CDR3nt: TGTGCCAGTAGTTTCCGAGACAGCTATCAGACCCAGTACTTC
v_gene: TRBV5-1; j_gene: TRBJ1-3; d_gene: .; abundance: .; CDR3aa: CASSLFSGGNTIYF; CDR3nt: TGCGCCAGCAGCTTGTTTTCGGGAGGAAACACCATATATTTT
v_gene: TRBV11-2; j_gene: TRBJ2-3; d_gene: .; abundance: .; CDR3aa: CASSHSTDTQYF; CDR3nt: TGTGCCAGCAGCCACAGCACAGATACGCAGTATTTT
v_gene: TRBV5-6; j_gene: TRBJ1-2; d_gene: .; abundance: .; CDR3aa: CASSLGGTYGYTF; CDR3nt: TGTGCCAGCAGCTTGGGAGGGACATATGGCTACACCTTC
v_gene: TRBV2; j_gene: TRBJ2-3; d_gene: .; abundance: .; CDR3aa: CASLPQRTDTQYF; CDR3nt: TGTGCCAGCCTCCCGCAGCGCACAGATACGCAGTATTTT
v_gene: TRBV9; j_gene: TRBJ2-3; d_gene: .; abundance: few; CDR3aa: CASSVRESTDTQYF; CDR3nt: TGTGCCAGCAGCGTAAGGGAGAGCACAGATACGCAGTATTTT
v_gene: TRBV19; j_gene: TRBJ1-5; d_gene: .; abundance: .; CDR3aa: CASQRRIDNQPQHF; CDR3nt: TGTGCCAGTCAAAGACGGATTGACAATCAGCCCCAGCATTTT
v_gene: TRBV7-2; j_gene: TRBJ1-2; d_gene: TRBD1; abundance: few; CDR3aa: CASSFDRDGGYTF; CDR3nt: TGTGCCAGCAGCTTTGACAGGGATGGAGGCTACACCTTC